The 29 T cell receptor beta chains in this list originate from one sample, sequenced in a study of siplizumab effects on memory and regulatory T cells. Sequencing was performed with immunoSEQ multiplex PCR; in TCRdb, only in-frame clones are kept and a portion is missing. Of roughly 50,000 clones in the sample, around 97% were seen once. The specimen sequenced was naive CD4+ T cells sorted from blood. The source of these receptors is a human donor in good health.

The chain couples TRBV5-1 to TRBJ1-4, with 9 bases identical to TRBD1. The CDR3 consists of 12 residues. Germline-derived CDR1 and CDR2 are SGHRS and YFSETQ. V dropped 3 bases and J dropped 13; count of bases not matched to a gene: 4. CDR3 sequence (DNA): TGCGCCAGCAGCTACGACAGGGGGGGACTGTTTTTT. It encodes CASSYDRGGLFF.

This clone is a singleton in its sample. Compared with germline, one end of the junction differs, possibly owing to a read error. The V gene is TRBV5-5, the J gene TRBJ2-1; D is undetermined. Germline CDR1 is SGHKS and CDR2 is YYEKEE (reference sequence). The CDR3 spans 16 residues. The chain's CDR3 is CASSFLPDGSYSEQFF. The DNA of the CDR3 is TGTGCCAGCAGCTTCCTACCGGACGGCTCCTACAGTGAGCAGTTCTTC. The variable domain in full, completed from reference TRBV5-5 and TRBJ2-1, reads DAGVTQSPTHLIKTRGQQVTLRCSPISGHKSVSWYQQVLGQGPQFIFQYYEKEERGRGNFPDRFSARQFPNYSSELNVNALLLGDSALYLCASSFLPDGSYSEQFFGPGTRLTVL.

The chain recombines TRBV19 with TRBJ2-5; 8 nucleotides line up with TRBD1. This CDR3 comprises 16 residues. Germline V gene lookup returns CDR1 LNHDA and CDR2 SQIVND (reference sequence). The J segment lost 4 bases and the V segment lost 3 bases, leaving 10 bases of the junction unmatched. The CDR3 region has the DNA TGTGCCAGTAGTATTCACGACAGGGGCGAGGGAGAGACCCAGTACTTC. Protein product: CASSIHDRGEGETQYF. The entire variable domain, with the rest obtained from reference TRBV19 and TRBJ2-5, is as follows: DGGITQSPKYLFRKEGQNVTLSCEQNLNHDAMYWYRQDPGQGLRLIYYSQIVNDFQKGDIAEGYSVSREKKESFPLTVTSAQKNPTAFYLCASSIHDRGEGETQYFGPGTRLLVL.

This clone was detected once. CDR3 sequence: CASSPGRYYGYTF. CDR3 in DNA: TGTGCCAGCAGCCCCGGACGGTACTATGGCTACACCTTC. This rearrangement joins TRBV14 to TRBJ1-2; D is unclear. Germline loops: CDR1 SGHDN, CDR2 FVKESK. Trimming removed 4 bases at V and 3 bases at J, with 9 bases between. The CDR3 runs to 13 residues.

This chain uses TRBV12-5 with TRBJ1-5; D not certain. The length of the CDR3 is 13 residues. V was trimmed by 6 bases and J by 4 bases, leaving 10 bases between them. Germline V gene sequence: CDR1 LGHNT, CDR2 FRNRAP. CDR3 sequence reads: CASGLMGNQPQHF. Here the CDR3 DNA reads TGTGCTAGTGGCCTTATGGGAAATCAGCCCCAGCATTTT.

The chain has TRBV5-4 and TRBJ2-1; D is possibly TRBD2 (6 bases). Between the trimmed V and J ends, which lost 2 bases and 3 bases, there was a span of 15 bases. Germline V gene data show CDR1 as SGHNT and CDR2 as YYREEE (reference sequence). The CDR3 covers 16 residues. The CDR3, as DNA: TGTGCCAGCAGCTTAGGCGCGGGACTCCACTACAATGAGCAGTTCTTC. Amino acids: CASSLGAGLHYNEQFF.

A single count supports this clone. CDR3 nucleotides: TGCGCCAGCAGCCCTGATACTAGCAGAACAGATACGCAGTATTTT. Translation: CASSPDTSRTDTQYF. The V and J genes are TRBV5-1 and TRBJ2-3; D is possibly TRBD2 (6 bases). Germline V CDR1 and CDR2: SGHRS, YFSETQ. V gave up 4 bases and J gave up 3 bases, with 15 bases separating them. This CDR3 contains 15 residues.

CDR3 DNA sequence: TGTGCCAGTAGTCAAGGGCCTTCCTTTGGGACCGGGGAGCTGTTTTTT. It translates to CASSQGPSFGTGELFF. The chain couples TRBV19 to TRBJ2-2; D is unresolved. Germline lookup yields CDR1 LNHDA and CDR2 SQIVND (reference sequence). V dropped 5 bases and J dropped 5 bases, with 18 bases sitting between them. There are 16 residues in the CDR3.

The V gene is TRBV30, the J gene TRBJ2-1; possibly TRBD2 for D (5 bases). V lost 5 bases and J 8 bases, leaving 10 bases between the germline ends. There are 11 residues in the CDR3. Germline assignment: CDR1 GTSNPN and CDR2 SVGIG (reference sequence). CDR3 nucleotides: TGTGCCTGGTGGCTAGCTGATGAGCAGTTCTTC. It yields the protein CAWWLADEQFF.

The chain joins TRBV11-2 to TRBJ2-1; D not resolved. With 3 bases removed from V and 0 bases from J, the gap between germline ends came to 6 bases. This CDR3 comprises 14 residues. CDR1 and CDR2 from the germline V gene are SGHAT and FQNNGV. Here the CDR3 reads CASSFRSSYNEQFF. The CDR3 DNA sequence: TGTGCCAGCAGCTTCCGGAGCTCCTACAATGAGCAGTTCTTC.

As DNA, the CDR3 is TGTGCCAGCAGTTTACCCCCAAACTATGGCTACACCTTC. Amino acids: CASSLPPNYGYTF. J is TRBJ1-2 and V is TRBV28; D call uncertain. CDR1 and CDR2 from the germline V gene are MDHEN and SYDVKM. The CDR3 runs to 13 residues. The ends were cut back, 2 bases at V and 2 bases at J, with 6 bases in the middle.

The CDR3 nucleotides are TGCGCCAGCAGCTTAGAAACTAGCGGGAGTCGGTACGAGCAGTACTTC. Translating it yields CASSLETSGSRYEQYF. V usage is TRBV5-1 and J usage is TRBJ2-5; 11 bases match TRBD2. The J call is in doubt because the DNA end fits TRBJ2-7 better. CDR1 and CDR2 from the germline V gene are SGHRS and YFSETQ. This CDR3 is built from 16 residues.

The chain carries TRBV7-3 and TRBJ2-1; D is uncertain. The CDR3 contains 12 residues. Germline CDR1 SGHTA, CDR2 FQGTGA. V was clipped by 2 bases and J by 9 bases, with 8 bases between them. The DNA for the CDR3 is TGTGCCAGCAGCTTATGCCGGAGTGAGCAGTTCTTC. This translates into CASSLCRSEQFF.

The chain joins TRBV4-1 to TRBJ2-7; possibly TRBD2 for D (6 bases). The CDR3 has 16 residues. V lost 1 base to trimming and J lost 2 bases, with 15 bases between them. Per germline, CDR1 MGHRA and CDR2 YSYEKL. CDR3 coding DNA: TGCGCCAGCAGCCAAGGACGAGGAGGGCTAACCTACGAGCAGTACTTC. This sequence encodes CASSQGRGGLTYEQYF.

This rearrangement joins TRBV28 to TRBJ2-1; 9 positions match TRBD2. The CDR3 is 15 amino acids. Germline V gene sequence: CDR1 MDHEN, CDR2 SYDVKM. Losses at the gene ends were 8 bases for V and 1 base for J; bases not matched to a gene: 6. CDR3 protein: CASRRRGGSYNEQFF. CDR3 in DNA: TGTGCCAGCCGAAGGCGGGGGGGGTCCTACAATGAGCAGTTCTTC.

The rearrangement links TRBV2 to TRBJ2-2, with 9 bases identical to TRBD1. The germline V gene has CDR1 SNHLY and CDR2 FYNNEI. J was trimmed by 3 bases and V by 6 bases; bases with no gene match: 14. There are 18 residues in the CDR3. The DNA of the CDR3 is TGTGCCAGCAGACACGCCCCCCCGGGACAGGGCTACACCGGGGAGCTGTTTTTT. Encoded protein: CASRHAPPGQGYTGELFF.

CDR3 amino acids: CASRGFGEQYF. For the CDR3, the DNA is TGTGCCAGCAGAGGTTTCGGAGAGCAGTACTTC. The chain combines TRBV6-6 with TRBJ2-7, with no clear D. The V end lost 6 bases, the J end lost 7 bases, and 10 bases lay between the germline ends. The CDR3 runs 11 residues. The germline V gene encodes CDR1 MNHNY and CDR2 SVGAGI (reference sequence).

In DNA form, the CDR3 reads TGTGCCAGTAGTATTACCCCCCCGGCTAGCAATCAGCCCCAGCATTTT. This codes for CASSITPPASNQPQHF. The chain links TRBV19 to TRBJ1-5; D gene uncertain. This CDR3 has 16 residues. With 3 bases removed from V and 0 bases from J, the gap between germline ends came to 12 bases. Germline V CDR1 and CDR2: LNHDA, SQIVND (reference sequence).

The chain carries TRBV11-3 and TRBJ2-7; D might be TRBD1 (6 bases). This CDR3 contains 14 residues. V was pared by 5 bases and J by 6 bases, with 17 bases between. The germline gives CDR1 SGHNT, CDR2 YENEEA. The CDR3 DNA reads as TGTGCCAGCAGCGTACAGGGTTTGGGCGGCGAGCAGTACTTC. Amino acids: CASSVQGLGGEQYF. Together with reference TRBV11-3 and TRBJ2-7, the CDR3 gives the full variable domain: EAGVVQSPRYKIIEKKQPVAFWCNPISGHNTLYWYLQNLGQGPELLIRYENEEAVDDSQLPKDRFSAERLKGVDSTLKIQPAELGDSAVYLCASSVQGLGGEQYFGPGTRLTVT.

The chain carries TRBV9 and TRBJ2-7; 12 bases fit TRBD2. The CDR3 extends over 14 amino acids. After removal of 4 bases from V and 2 bases from J, the junction contained 1 base not matched to a gene. Germline values: CDR1 SGDLS, CDR2 YYNGEE. The CDR3 DNA reads as TGTGCCAGCAGCCCTAGCGGGAGGGCCTACGAGCAGTACTTC. This gives the protein CASSPSGRAYEQYF.

V gene TRBV4-3 combines with J gene TRBJ2-7; D gene uncertain. CDR1 is LGHNA, CDR2 YSLEER, per germline. This CDR3 is 13 amino acids long. The V and J ends lost 1 base and 7 bases respectively, with 11 bases between them. The CDR3 reads CASSQGFLGEQYF. DNA for the CDR3: TGCGCCAGCAGCCAAGGATTCCTGGGTGAGCAGTACTTC.

This clone was detected only once. The junction shows a germline mismatch at one end, possibly a read error. The chain is built from TRBV7-9 and TRBJ2-5; 10 bases align to TRBD2. Germline V gene sequence: CDR1 SEHNR, CDR2 FQNEAQ (reference sequence). This CDR3 spans 16 amino acids. The CDR3 loop reads CASRLASGRARETQYF. CDR3 coding DNA: TGTGCCAGCAGGTTAGCTAGCGGGAGAGCCAGGGAGACCCAGTACTTC.

The rearrangement joins TRBV6-1 to TRBJ1-4, with D maybe TRBD1 (6 bases). CDR1 is MNHNS and CDR2 is SASEGT in the germline V gene. The V gene lost 2 bases and the J gene lost 2 bases, with 9 bases spanning the gap. There are 15 residues in the CDR3. The CDR3 loop reads CASSERGQTNEKLFF. Here the CDR3 DNA reads TGTGCCAGCAGTGAAAGAGGACAGACTAATGAAAAACTGTTTTTT.

CDR3 in amino acids: CASSITRVLYSNQPQHF. The CDR3 DNA reads TGTGCCAGTAGTATAACACGGGTTCTTTATAGCAATCAGCCCCAGCATTTT. The chain joins TRBV19 to TRBJ1-5; D gene uncertain. Germline CDR1 and CDR2: LNHDA and SQIVND (reference sequence). With 2 bases removed from V and 0 bases from J, the gap between germline ends came to 14 bases. There are 17 residues in the CDR3.

The chain couples TRBV18 to TRBJ1-1, with a weak D call TRBD1 (5 bases). Germline values: CDR1 KGHSH, CDR2 LQKENI. V lost 4 bases and J lost 1, with 7 bases in between. CDR3 length: 13 amino acids. The CDR3 region has the DNA TGTGCCAGCTCACTTGGGGGGAACACTGAAGCTTTCTTT. As protein: CASSLGGNTEAFF.

The rearrangement links TRBV11-3 to TRBJ2-3; TRBD1 matches at 8 bases. CDR1 is SGHNT, CDR2 YENEEA, per germline. The V segment lost 5 bases and the J segment 4 bases; nucleotides outside the gene matches: 11. This CDR3 contains 16 residues. CDR3 sequence reads: CASSPRQGALADTQYF. For the CDR3, the DNA is TGTGCCAGCAGCCCACGTCAGGGGGCATTGGCAGATACGCAGTATTTT.

This chain connects TRBV5-1 to TRBJ1-1, with a weak D call TRBD1 (5 bases). V was shortened by 0 bases and J by 2 bases, with 8 bases between the two germline ends. The length of the CDR3 is 14 residues. CDR1 and CDR2 from the germline V gene are SGHRS and YFSETQ. The CDR3 bases are TGCGCCAGCAGCTTGGACAGGACTAACACTGAAGCTTTCTTT. Translation: CASSLDRTNTEAFF.

The rearrangement uses TRBV4-3 and TRBJ2-1; TRBD2 matches at 11 bases. CDR3 length equals 15 residues. Germline V lookup: CDR1 LGHNA, CDR2 YSLEER. V shed 3 bases and J 13 bases; nucleotides not matched to a gene: 11. CDR3 sequence: CASSQGHTGTSGQFF. The CDR3 DNA reads as TGCGCCAGCAGCCAGGGACATACCGGGACTAGCGGCCAGTTCTTC.

This clone was recorded only once. The chain employs TRBV19 and TRBJ2-3; 7 positions agree with TRBD1. Trimming took 8 bases from V and 4 from J; bases not matched to a gene: 9. This CDR3 region has 14 residues. Germline assignment: CDR1 LNHDA and CDR2 SQIVND (reference sequence). The CDR3 here is CASGIQGVADTQYF. The CDR3 region has the DNA TGTGCCAGTGGGATTCAGGGGGTTGCAGATACGCAGTATTTT.